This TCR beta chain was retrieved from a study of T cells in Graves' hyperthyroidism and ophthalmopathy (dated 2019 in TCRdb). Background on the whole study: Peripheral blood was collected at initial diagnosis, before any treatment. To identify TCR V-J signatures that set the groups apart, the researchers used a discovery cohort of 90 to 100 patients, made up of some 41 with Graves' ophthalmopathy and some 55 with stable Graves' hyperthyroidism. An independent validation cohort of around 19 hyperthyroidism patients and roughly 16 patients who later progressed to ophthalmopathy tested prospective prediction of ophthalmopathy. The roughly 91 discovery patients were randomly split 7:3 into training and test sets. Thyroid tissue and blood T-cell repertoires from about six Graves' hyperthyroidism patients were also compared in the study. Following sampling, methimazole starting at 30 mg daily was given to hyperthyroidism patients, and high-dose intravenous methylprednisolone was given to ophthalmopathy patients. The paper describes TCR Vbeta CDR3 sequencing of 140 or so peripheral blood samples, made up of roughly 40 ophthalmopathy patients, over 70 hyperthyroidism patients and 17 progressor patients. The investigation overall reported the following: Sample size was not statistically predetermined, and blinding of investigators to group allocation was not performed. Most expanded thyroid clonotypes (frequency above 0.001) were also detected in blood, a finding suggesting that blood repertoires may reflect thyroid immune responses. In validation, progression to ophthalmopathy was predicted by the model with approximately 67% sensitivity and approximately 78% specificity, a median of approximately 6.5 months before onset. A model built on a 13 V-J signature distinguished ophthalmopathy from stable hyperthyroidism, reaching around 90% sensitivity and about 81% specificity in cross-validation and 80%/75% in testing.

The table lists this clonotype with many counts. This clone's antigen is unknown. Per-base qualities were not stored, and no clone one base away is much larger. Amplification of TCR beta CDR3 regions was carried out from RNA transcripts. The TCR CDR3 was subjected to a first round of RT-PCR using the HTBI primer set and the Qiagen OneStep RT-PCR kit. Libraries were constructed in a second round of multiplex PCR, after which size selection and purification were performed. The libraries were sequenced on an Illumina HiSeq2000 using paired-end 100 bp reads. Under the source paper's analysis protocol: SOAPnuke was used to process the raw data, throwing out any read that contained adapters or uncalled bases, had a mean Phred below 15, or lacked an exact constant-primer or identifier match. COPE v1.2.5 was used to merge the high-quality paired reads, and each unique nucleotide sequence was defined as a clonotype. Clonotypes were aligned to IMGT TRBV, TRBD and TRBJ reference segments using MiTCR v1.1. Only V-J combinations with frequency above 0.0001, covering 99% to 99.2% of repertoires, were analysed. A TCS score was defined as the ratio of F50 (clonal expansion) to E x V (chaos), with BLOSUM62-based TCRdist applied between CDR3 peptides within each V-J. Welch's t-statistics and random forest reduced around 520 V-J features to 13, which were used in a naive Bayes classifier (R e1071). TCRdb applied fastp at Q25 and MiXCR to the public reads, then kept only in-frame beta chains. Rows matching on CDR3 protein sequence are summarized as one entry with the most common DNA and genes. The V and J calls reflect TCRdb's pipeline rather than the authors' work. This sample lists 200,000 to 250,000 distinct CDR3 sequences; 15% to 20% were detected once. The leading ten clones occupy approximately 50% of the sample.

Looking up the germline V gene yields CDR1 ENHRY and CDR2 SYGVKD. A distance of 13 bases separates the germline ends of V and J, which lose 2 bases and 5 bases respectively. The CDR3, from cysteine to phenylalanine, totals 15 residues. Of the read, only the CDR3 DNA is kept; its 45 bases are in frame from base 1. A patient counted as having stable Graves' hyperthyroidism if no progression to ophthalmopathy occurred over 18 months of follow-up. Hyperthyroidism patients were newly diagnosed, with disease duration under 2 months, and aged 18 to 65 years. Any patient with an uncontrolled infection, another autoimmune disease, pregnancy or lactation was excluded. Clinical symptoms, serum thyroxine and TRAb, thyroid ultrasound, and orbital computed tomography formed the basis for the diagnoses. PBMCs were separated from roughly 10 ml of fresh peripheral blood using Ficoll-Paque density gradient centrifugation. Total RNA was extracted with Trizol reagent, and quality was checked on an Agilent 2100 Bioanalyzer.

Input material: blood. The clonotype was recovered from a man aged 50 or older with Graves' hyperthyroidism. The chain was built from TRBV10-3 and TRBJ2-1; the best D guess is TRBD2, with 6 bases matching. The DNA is TGTGCCATCAGTGAGACGGGAGAGGACGACAATGAGCAGTTCTTC. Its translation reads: CAISETGEDDNEQFF.